These 10 T cell receptor beta chains share one sample of origin, sequenced in a study of cytomegalovirus exposure and HLA in healthy donors. A multiplex PCR was run with 60 Vbeta primers and 13 Jbeta primers. The method was immunoSEQ multiplex PCR; TCRdb's version includes in-frame clones alone and lacks a portion of them. The sample holds fewer than 250,000 clones, over 75% seen once. The sequenced material came from PBMCs. Every receptor here comes from a human donor in good health.

The gene calls are TRBV29-1 and TRBJ2-2; 7 nucleotides line up with TRBD1. The CDR3 covers 14 residues. CDR1 and CDR2 (germline): SQVTM, ANQGSEA. The V gene end was trimmed by 7 bases and the J gene end by 0 bases; junction bases not matched to a gene: 5. Written as DNA, the CDR3 is TGCAGCGGGTCAACAGGGGCGAACACCGGGGAGCTGTTTTTT. The encoded protein is CSGSTGANTGELFF.

The chain uses TRBV19 and TRBJ1-1; TRBD1 matches 7 bases. The CDR3 runs to 14 residues. Germline assignment: CDR1 LNHDA and CDR2 SQIVND (reference sequence). J was trimmed by 3 bases and V by 7 bases; bases with no gene match: 8. CDR3 DNA sequence: TGTGCCAGTAAGACAGACAGGGCATACACTGAAGCTTTCTTT. Translated, it gives CASKTDRAYTEAFF.

To note about this clone: An end of the junction differs from the germline gene, which may be a read error. The identical CDR3 is also encoded by other nucleotide sequences in the sample. This sequence joins TRBV6-5 and TRBJ2-7; D not certain. Germline V gene data show CDR1 as MNHEY and CDR2 as SVGAGI. The CDR3 runs 14 residues. CDR3 sequence: CASSYSSRPYEQYF. CDR3 nucleotides: TGTGCCAGCAGTTACTCGTCCAGGCCCTACGAGCAGTACTTT.

The rearrangement links TRBV7-8 to TRBJ2-1, with 13 bases fitting TRBD2. The germline V gene encodes CDR1 SGHVS and CDR2 FQNEAQ. This CDR3 is built from 21 residues. The V and J ends lost 5 bases and 6 bases, in that order; junction bases with no gene match: 22. The CDR3 loop is CASSAGPALAGGVRRFNEQFF. CDR3 nucleotide sequence: TGTGCCAGCAGCGCGGGGCCGGCACTAGCGGGAGGGGTTAGGAGGTTCAATGAGCAGTTCTTC.

CDR3 sequence reads: CASSKPGGPHNEQFF. As DNA, the CDR3 is TGTGCCAGCAGCAAACCGGGAGGGCCCCACAATGAGCAGTTCTTC. The rearrangement joins TRBV21-1 to TRBJ2-1; the table's D call, TRBD2, was not checked against the DNA. TRBV21-1 is described as a pseudogene. CDR3 size: 15 residues.

This sequence joins TRBV21-1 and TRBJ2-3; the D segment call TRBD2 is taken from the table without a DNA check. TRBV21-1 is marked as a pseudogene. This CDR3 is 15 amino acids long. The CDR3 nucleotides are TGTGAGAAAAGGAGTCTAGCCGAAATTAAGGATACGCAGTATTTT. Its protein product is CEKRSLAEIKDTQYF.

This chain connects TRBV5-6 to TRBJ2-5, with TRBD2 identical over 8 bases. The tail of the sequence fits TRBJ2-7 better, so the J call may be wrong. The CDR3 consists of 14 residues. Germline-derived CDR1 and CDR2 are SGHDT and YYEEEE. CDR3 sequence reads: CASSLAGAPYEQYF. CDR3 nucleotide sequence: TGTGCCAGCAGCTTAGCGGGAGCCCCCTACGAGCAGTACTTC.

The rearrangement joins TRBV19 to TRBJ2-7, with D unclear. Trimming removed 5 bases at V and 3 bases at J, with 8 bases between. CDR1 and CDR2 (germline): LNHDA, SQIVND (reference sequence). This CDR3 region has 12 residues. CDR3 DNA: TGTGCCAGTAGTGGCGGTCGCTACGAGCAGTACTTC. It yields the protein CASSGGRYEQYF. Supplemented by reference TRBV19 and TRBJ2-7, the full variable domain reads DGGITQSPKYLFRKEGQNVTLSCEQNLNHDAMYWYRQDPGQGLRLIYYSQIVNDFQKGDIAEGYSVSREKKESFPLTVTSAQKNPTAFYLCASSGGRYEQYFGPGTRLTVT.

This clone has only a few counts. At the DNA level, this CDR3 is encoded by other sequences in the same sample as well. The CDR3: CASSLTSGRTSYEQYF. The CDR3 region has the DNA TGCGCCAGCAGCTTGACTAGCGGGAGGACCTCCTACGAGCAGTACTTC. The chain joins TRBV5-1 to TRBJ2-7, with 12 nucleotides matching TRBD2. This CDR3 is 16 amino acids long. The V gene end was trimmed by 1 base and the J gene end by 0 bases; junction bases not matched to a gene: 2. Looked up from germline, CDR1 is SGHRS and CDR2 is YFSETQ.

The CDR3 spells CASSIGQTEAFF. In DNA form, the CDR3 reads TGTGCCAGTAGTATAGGACAGACTGAAGCTTTCTTT. The chain recombines TRBV19 with TRBJ1-1, with a possible D match to TRBD1 (5 bases). CDR1 is LNHDA, CDR2 SQIVND, per germline (reference sequence). This CDR3 is built from 12 residues. V was pared by 1 base and J by 5 bases, with 5 bases between.